Presented here are 2 T cell receptor beta chains from one specimen sequenced in a study of vaccination effects on CD4 cells after COVID-19. The data were produced by immunoSEQ multiplex PCR, yet TCRdb's version contains in-frame clones alone and is incomplete. The sample lists 30,000 to 35,000 clones, 55% to 75% occurring once. Antigen-specific CD4+ T cells were expanded with viral peptide pools in the ViraFEST assay before sequencing. Following an approximately ten-day culture, CD4+ T cells were purified. No antigen has been assigned to these receptors. The sample consisted of CD4+ T cells from PBMCs cultured with HCoV-229E spike peptides, taken before COVID-19 vaccination. The receptors were gathered from a human donor who received a COVID-19 vaccine.

This clone was seen a few times. The genes are TRBV2 and TRBJ2-7, with a tentative D call TRBD1 (6 bases). This CDR3 is 15 amino acids long. Germline V CDR1 and CDR2: SNHLY, FYNNEI. The V end lost 5 bases, the J end lost 2 bases, and 16 bases lay between the germline ends. In DNA form, the CDR3 reads TGTGCCAGCAGTCCACCCCGGGACACCCCCTACGAGCAGTACTTC. As protein: CASSPPRDTPYEQYF.

The DNA of the CDR3 is TGTGCCAGCAGTTTATCCCGACTAATGAACACTGAAGCTTTCTTT. It encodes CASSLSRLMNTEAFF. The V gene is TRBV27, the J gene TRBJ1-1; the D is unclear. This CDR3 is 15 amino acids long. Germline values: CDR1 MNHEY, CDR2 SMNVEV (reference sequence). Trimming stripped 0 bases from V and 0 bases from J, with 8 bases between.